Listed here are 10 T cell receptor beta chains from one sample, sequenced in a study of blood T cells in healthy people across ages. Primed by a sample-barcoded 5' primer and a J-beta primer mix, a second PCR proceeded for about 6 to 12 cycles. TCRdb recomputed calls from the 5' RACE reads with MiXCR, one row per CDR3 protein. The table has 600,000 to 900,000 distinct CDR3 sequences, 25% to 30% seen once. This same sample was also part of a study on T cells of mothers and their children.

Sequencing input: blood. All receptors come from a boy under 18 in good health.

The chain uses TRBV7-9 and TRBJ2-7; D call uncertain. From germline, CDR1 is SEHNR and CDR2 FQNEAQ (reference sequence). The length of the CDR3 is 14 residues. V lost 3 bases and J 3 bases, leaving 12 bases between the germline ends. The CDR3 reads CASSFASVLYEQYF. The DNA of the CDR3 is TGTGCCAGCAGCTTTGCCAGCGTACTCTACGAGCAGTACTTC.

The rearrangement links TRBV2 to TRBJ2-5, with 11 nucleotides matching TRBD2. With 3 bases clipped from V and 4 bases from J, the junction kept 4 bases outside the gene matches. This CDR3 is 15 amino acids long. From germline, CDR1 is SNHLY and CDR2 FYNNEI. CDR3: CASSDSLAGGETQYF. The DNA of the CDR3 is TGTGCCAGCAGTGATTCTCTAGCGGGGGGAGAGACCCAGTACTTC.

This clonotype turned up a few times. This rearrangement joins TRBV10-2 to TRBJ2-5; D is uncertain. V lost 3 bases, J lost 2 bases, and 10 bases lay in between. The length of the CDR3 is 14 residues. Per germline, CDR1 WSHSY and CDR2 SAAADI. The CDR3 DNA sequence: TGCGCCAGCAGTGAATCTGGGGATCAAGAGACCCAGTACTTC. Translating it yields CASSESGDQETQYF.

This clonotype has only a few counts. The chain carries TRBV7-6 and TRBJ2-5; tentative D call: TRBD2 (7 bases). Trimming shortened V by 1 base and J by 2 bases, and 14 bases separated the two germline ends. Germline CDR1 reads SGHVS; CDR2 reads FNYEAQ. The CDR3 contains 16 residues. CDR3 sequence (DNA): TGTGCCAGCAGCTTAGGTTCGGGGGGCAGTCAAGAGACCCAGTACTTC. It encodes CASSLGSGGSQETQYF.

Here the CDR3 DNA reads TGCAGTGCTAGCCGACAGCCAACAGTCGAGCAGTACTTC. It translates to CSASRQPTVEQYF. J is TRBJ2-7 and V is TRBV20-1; D might be TRBD1 (5 bases). The CDR3 totals 13 residues. Germline assignment: CDR1 DFQATT and CDR2 SNEGSKA (reference sequence). The V end lost 3 bases, the J end lost 6 bases, and 15 bases lay between the germline ends.

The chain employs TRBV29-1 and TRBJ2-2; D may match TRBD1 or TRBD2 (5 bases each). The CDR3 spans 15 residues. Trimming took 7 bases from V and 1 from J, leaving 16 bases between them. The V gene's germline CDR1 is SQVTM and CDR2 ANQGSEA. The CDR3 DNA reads TGCAGCGCCCCATCGGGGCAGCGGAACACCGGGGAGCTGTTTTTT. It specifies CSAPSGQRNTGELFF.

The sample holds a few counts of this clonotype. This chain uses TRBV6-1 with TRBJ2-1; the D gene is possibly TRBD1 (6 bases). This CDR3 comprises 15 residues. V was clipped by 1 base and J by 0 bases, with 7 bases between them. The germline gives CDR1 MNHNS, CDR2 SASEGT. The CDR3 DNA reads TGTGCCAGCAGTGAAGGGGGGCGCTCCTACAATGAGCAGTTCTTC. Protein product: CASSEGGRSYNEQFF.

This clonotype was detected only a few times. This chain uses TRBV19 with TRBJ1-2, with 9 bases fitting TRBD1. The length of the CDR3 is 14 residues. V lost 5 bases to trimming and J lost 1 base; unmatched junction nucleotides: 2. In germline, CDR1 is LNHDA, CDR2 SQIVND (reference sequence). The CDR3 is CASSWDRDNYGYTF. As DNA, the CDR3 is TGTGCCAGTAGTTGGGACAGGGATAACTATGGCTACACCTTC.

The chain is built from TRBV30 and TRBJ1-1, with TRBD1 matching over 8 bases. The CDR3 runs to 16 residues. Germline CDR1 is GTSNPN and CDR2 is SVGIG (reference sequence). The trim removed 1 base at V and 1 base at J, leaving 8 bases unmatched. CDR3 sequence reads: CAWSAPRTGRNTEAFF. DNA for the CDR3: TGTGCCTGGAGTGCACCGCGGACAGGGCGGAACACTGAAGCTTTCTTT.

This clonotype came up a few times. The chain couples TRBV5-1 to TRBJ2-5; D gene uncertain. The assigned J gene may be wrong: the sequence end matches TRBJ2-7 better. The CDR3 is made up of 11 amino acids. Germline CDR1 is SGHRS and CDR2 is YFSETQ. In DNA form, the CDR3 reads TGCGCCAGCAGCGCAATGTACGAGCAGTACTTC. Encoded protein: CASSAMYEQYF.